These 26 T cell receptor beta chains came from one sample sequenced in a study of blood T cell repertoires in COVID-19. The assay was immunoSEQ multiplex PCR, and TCRdb's table has in-frame clones only and misses some. The table has approximately 210,000 clones, about nine tenths seen once. Material: PBMCs or T cells enriched from blood (not recorded which). These receptors were taken from a man aged 30 to 39 in a cohort exposed to, infected with or recovered from COVID-19 (not recorded which).

The chain links TRBV7-9 to TRBJ2-7; no clear D gene. V was clipped by 5 bases and J by 3 bases, with 17 bases between them. The CDR3 has 15 amino acids. Germline CDR1 is SEHNR and CDR2 is FQNEAQ (reference sequence). The CDR3 nucleotides are TGTGCCAGCAGCCCCCTTGGTATTCGCGGCTACGAGCAGTACTTC. Translation: CASSPLGIRGYEQYF.

The chain couples TRBV28 to TRBJ2-2; 12 nucleotides match TRBD2. CDR3 length equals 16 residues. Germline CDR1 reads MDHEN; CDR2 reads SYDVKM. Trimming cost V 6 bases and J 3 bases; bases outside gene matches: 5. The CDR3 sequence: CASRKLAGGYTGELFF. The CDR3 nucleotides read TGTGCCAGCAGGAAACTAGCGGGAGGTTACACCGGGGAGCTGTTTTTT.

This chain joins TRBV5-1 and TRBJ2-5, with 7 bases identical to TRBD2. V lost 5 bases to trimming and J lost 6 bases; unmatched junction nucleotides: 13. Looked up from germline, CDR1 is SGHRS and CDR2 is YFSETQ. The CDR3 is made up of 15 amino acids. The CDR3, as DNA: TGCGCCAGCAGAAAAAGCGGGGTTCGGATTCAGACCCAGTACTTC. Protein sequence: CASRKSGVRIQTQYF. Drawing the rest from reference TRBV5-1 and TRBJ2-5, the complete variable domain is KAGVTQTPRYLIKTRGQQVTLSCSPISGHRSVSWYQQTPGQGLQFLFEYFSETQRNKGNFPGRFSGRQFSNSRSEMNVSTLELGDSALYLCASRKSGVRIQTQYFGPGTRLLVL.

The chain carries TRBV3-1 (or the pseudogene TRBV3-2) and TRBJ1-2; possibly TRBD1 for D (5 bases). This CDR3 has 18 amino acids. Germline V gives CDR1 LGHDT, CDR2 YNNKEL (reference sequence). V lost 0 bases and J lost 2, with 19 bases in between. For the CDR3, the DNA is TGTGCCAGCAGCCAAGAGCCCTGGCGCGAGGGGAGGAACTATGGCTACACCTTC. Translating gives CASSQEPWREGRNYGYTF.

This sequence joins TRBV7-3 and TRBJ2-1, with D possibly TRBD1 on 6 matching bases. CDR1 is SGHTA and CDR2 is FQGTGA in the germline V gene. The CDR3 totals 15 residues. Trimming pared 5 bases from V and 7 bases from J, leaving 18 bases between. The CDR3 protein is CASSALGAGQNEQFF. CDR3 bases: TGTGCCAGCAGCGCGCTGGGGGCAGGGCAAAATGAGCAGTTCTTC.

The chain is built from TRBV27 and TRBJ2-1, with D possibly matching TRBD2 (6 bases). The CDR3 has 14 residues. Trimming removed 3 bases from V and 5 bases from J, with 11 bases in between. CDR1 is MNHEY, CDR2 SMNVEV, per germline (reference sequence). The CDR3 DNA is TGTGCCAGCAGTTTGATTAGCGGTAACAATGAGCAGTTCTTC. Its translation is CASSLISGNNEQFF.

The chain employs TRBV28 and TRBJ1-2; D possibly corresponds to TRBD1 (6 bases). The CDR3 extends over 14 amino acids. Trimming left V 6 bases short and J 2 bases short, with 13 bases between. Germline V gene sequence: CDR1 MDHEN, CDR2 SYDVKM. The CDR3 protein is CASRESGDNYGYTF. The CDR3 nucleotides read TGTGCCAGCAGGGAGTCAGGGGACAACTATGGCTACACCTTC.

The V and J genes are TRBV19 and TRBJ1-1; D is undetermined. The CDR3 length is 12 residues. Germline CDR1 LNHDA, CDR2 SQIVND (reference sequence). V lost 9 bases and J lost 6, with 14 bases in between. CDR3 protein: CASSILGAEAFF. The DNA of the CDR3 is TGTGCCAGCAGCATCTTGGGCGCTGAAGCTTTCTTT.

This clone was detected a few times. This chain joins TRBV19 and TRBJ1-2; 7 nucleotides match TRBD1. V was pared by 8 bases and J by 4 bases, with 7 bases of the junction left unmatched. The CDR3 is made up of 13 amino acids. Germline lookup yields CDR1 LNHDA and CDR2 SQIVND (reference sequence). CDR3 sequence reads: CASGRDSSYGYTF. CDR3 DNA: TGTGCCAGTGGCCGGGACAGTAGCTATGGCTACACCTTC.

The V call is TRBV5-1, the J call TRBJ2-1; 9 nucleotides agree with TRBD2. V was pared by 5 bases and J by 2 bases, with 8 bases of the junction left unmatched. CDR3 length equals 16 residues. Germline lookup yields CDR1 SGHRS and CDR2 YFSETQ. In DNA, the CDR3 is TGCGCCAGCAGGGGTAGGCGGGAGGGCACCTACAATGAGCAGTTCTTC. Translation: CASRGRREGTYNEQFF.

This chain connects TRBV12-3 or TRBV12-4 to TRBJ1-1, with TRBD1 matching 9 bases. The V and J ends lost 6 bases and 8 bases, in that order; junction bases with no gene match: 4. This CDR3 has 12 amino acids. The CDR3 reads CASRSQGAEAFF. For the CDR3, the DNA is TGTGCCAGCAGATCACAGGGGGCGGAAGCTTTCTTT.

The rearrangement uses TRBV7-2 and TRBJ2-1; TRBD2 matches at 11 bases. The CDR3 has 16 residues. Germline lookup yields CDR1 SGHTA and CDR2 FQGNSA. With V trimmed by 5 bases and J by 5 bases, 8 bases remained unmatched. For the CDR3, the DNA is TGTGCCAGCAGCCAAACTAGCGGGAGAACCAACAATGAGCAGTTCTTC. This translates into CASSQTSGRTNNEQFF.

The chain employs TRBV10-3 and TRBJ2-3; the match to TRBD2 covers 7 bases. The CDR3 is 15 amino acids. Trimming removed 4 bases from V and 1 base from J; junction bases left unmatched: 5. The V gene's germline CDR1 is ENHRY and CDR2 SYGVKD. The CDR3 DNA is TGTGCCATCAGTGGGTCTAGCGGAGGCACAGATACGCAGTATTTT. Translating gives CAISGSSGGTDTQYF.

The chain is built from TRBV7-3 and TRBJ2-1; the D is unclear. CDR1 and CDR2 from the germline V gene are SGHTA and FQGTGA. Trimming removed 4 bases from V and 8 bases from J, with 6 bases in between. This CDR3 is 11 amino acids long. The CDR3 DNA sequence: TGTGCCAGCAGCTCCTCTGATGAGCAGTTCTTC. This sequence encodes CASSSSDEQFF. Using reference TRBV7-3 and TRBJ2-1 for the parts outside the CDR3, the full variable domain is GAGVSQTPSNKVTEKGKYVELRCDPISGHTALYWYRQSLGQGPEFLIYFQGTGAADDSGLPNDRFFAVRPEGSVSTLKIQRTERGDSAVYLCASSSSDEQFFGPGTRLTVL.

A single count supports this clone. This sequence joins TRBV4-1 and TRBJ2-7; D possibly corresponds to TRBD1 (6 bases). V gave up 2 bases and J gave up 5 bases, with 10 bases separating them. The CDR3 is 13 residues long. In germline, CDR1 is MGHRA, CDR2 YSYEKL. This CDR3 reads CASSQPDRNEQYF. CDR3 DNA: TGCGCCAGCAGCCAACCTGACAGGAACGAGCAGTACTTC.

The J gene is TRBJ2-2, the V gene TRBV5-1, with a possible D match to TRBD2 (5 bases). Between the trimmed V and J ends, which lost 4 bases and 5 bases, there was a span of 12 bases. The CDR3 totals 14 residues. Germline CDR1 SGHRS, CDR2 YFSETQ. In nucleotides, the CDR3 is TGCGCCAGCAGCCCCCGGGGAACGACCGGGGAGCTGTTTTTT. Translation: CASSPRGTTGELFF.

The V call is TRBV19, the J call TRBJ2-1; 8 bases line up with TRBD2. The germline CDR1 and CDR2 sequences are LNHDA and SQIVND (reference sequence). J gave up 9 bases and V 5 bases, and 12 bases lay outside the gene matches. This CDR3 region has 15 residues. Written as DNA, the CDR3 is TGTGCCAGTAGTCAGATTGGGCGGGAGGCGATTGAGCAGTTCTTC. This sequence encodes CASSQIGREAIEQFF. The full variable domain, completed using reference TRBV19 and TRBJ2-1, is DGGITQSPKYLFRKEGQNVTLSCEQNLNHDAMYWYRQDPGQGLRLIYYSQIVNDFQKGDIAEGYSVSREKKESFPLTVTSAQKNPTAFYLCASSQIGREAIEQFFGPGTRLTVL.

The chain carries TRBV4-3 and TRBJ2-6; 8 positions agree with TRBD1. Germline CDR1 is LGHNA and CDR2 is YSLEER. V lost 3 bases, J lost 2 bases, and 6 bases stayed unmatched. This CDR3 is 17 amino acids long. DNA for the CDR3: TGCGCCAGCAGCCAGACTCCGGGACAGGCTGGGGCCAACGTCCTGACTTTC. Protein sequence: CASSQTPGQAGANVLTF.

This chain uses TRBV7-8 with TRBJ1-1, with D tentatively TRBD1 (5 bases). The V and J ends lost 6 bases and 4 bases respectively, with 18 bases between them. CDR3 length: 15 residues. CDR1 and CDR2 (germline): SGHVS, FQNEAQ. The CDR3 loop reads CASSLTPGGVTEAFF. In DNA form, the CDR3 reads TGTGCCAGCAGTCTTACACCCGGGGGAGTCACTGAAGCTTTCTTT.

This clone was observed a single time. The CDR3 spells CASSLRVSGEKLFF. Written as DNA, the CDR3 is TGTGCCAGCAGCTTGAGGGTCAGTGGGGAAAAACTGTTTTTT. V gene TRBV11-2 combines with J gene TRBJ1-4; D gene ambiguous. Trimming pared 3 bases from V and 8 bases from J, leaving 13 bases between. Germline V gene lookup returns CDR1 SGHAT and CDR2 FQNNGV. The CDR3 covers 14 residues.

J is TRBJ2-1 and V is TRBV7-2, with TRBD2 matching 7 bases. Looked up from germline, CDR1 is SGHTA and CDR2 is FQGNSA. The CDR3 sequence is 15 residues long. V shed 6 bases and J 2 bases; nucleotides not matched to a gene: 7. The CDR3 spells CASRPTSGTYNEQFF. DNA of the CDR3: TGTGCCAGCAGGCCGACGAGCGGGACCTACAATGAGCAGTTCTTC.

This clone occurred once. The rearrangement uses TRBV25-1 and TRBJ2-1, with 9 bases matching TRBD2. Germline CDR1 MGHDK, CDR2 SYGVNS. V was pared by 2 bases and J by 5 bases, with 7 bases of the junction left unmatched. This CDR3 region has 16 residues. Here the CDR3 DNA reads TGTGCCAGCAGTGAAACGACTAGCGGCCTACACAATGAGCAGTTCTTC. Translated, it gives CASSETTSGLHNEQFF.

The chain links TRBV19 to TRBJ2-2, with D possibly TRBD2 on 5 matching bases. Trimming shortened V by 11 bases and J by 5 bases, and 21 bases separated the two germline ends. The CDR3 is 15 residues long. From germline, CDR1 is LNHDA and CDR2 SQIVND (reference sequence). DNA for the CDR3: TGTGCCTCTAAGGAAGGGTCGCGGGTAACCGGGGAGCTGTTTTTT. Its protein is CASKEGSRVTGELFF.

The chain links TRBV4-3 to TRBJ1-2, with 8 positions matching TRBD1. Germline assignment: CDR1 LGHNA and CDR2 YSLEER. The CDR3 has 17 residues. Trimming cost V 4 bases and J 4 bases; bases outside gene matches: 14. For the CDR3, the DNA is TGCGCCAGCAGCCGAGACAGGGGCGAGCTTAGGCCCTATGGCTACACCTTC. The encoded protein is CASSRDRGELRPYGYTF.

The gene calls are TRBV6-5 and TRBJ1-2; 7 nucleotides align to TRBD1. Germline V gives CDR1 MNHEY, CDR2 SVGAGI. The CDR3 has 14 amino acids. Trimming cost V 4 bases and J 2 bases; bases outside gene matches: 4. CDR3 in amino acids: CASSLTGQNYGYTF. The CDR3 DNA reads TGTGCCAGCAGTTTGACGGGACAGAACTATGGCTACACCTTC.

In DNA, the CDR3 is TGCAGTGCTAGTGACGGCGCAGGGAGGCGAGAGACCCAGTACTTC. Its translation: CSASDGAGRRETQYF. The V and J genes are TRBV20-1 and TRBJ2-5, with D perhaps TRBD2 (6 bases). CDR1 is DFQATT, CDR2 SNEGSKA, per germline (reference sequence). CDR3 length: 15 residues. Trimming shortened V by 3 bases and J by 4 bases, and 18 bases separated the two germline ends.